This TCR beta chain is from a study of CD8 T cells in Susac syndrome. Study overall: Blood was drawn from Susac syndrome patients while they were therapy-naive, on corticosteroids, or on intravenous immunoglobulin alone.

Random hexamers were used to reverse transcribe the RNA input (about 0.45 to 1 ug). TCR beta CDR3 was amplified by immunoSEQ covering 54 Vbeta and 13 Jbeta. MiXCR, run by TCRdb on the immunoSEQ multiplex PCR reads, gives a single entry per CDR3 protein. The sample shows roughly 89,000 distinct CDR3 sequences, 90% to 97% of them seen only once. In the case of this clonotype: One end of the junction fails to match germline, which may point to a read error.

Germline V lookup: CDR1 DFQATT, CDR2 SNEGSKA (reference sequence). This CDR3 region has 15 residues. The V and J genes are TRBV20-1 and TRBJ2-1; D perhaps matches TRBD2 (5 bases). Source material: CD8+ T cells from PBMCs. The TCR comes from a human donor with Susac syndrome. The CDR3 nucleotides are TGCAGTGCTCGAGAGCGGTTAAGCTCCTACAATGAGCAGTTCTTC. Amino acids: CSARERLSSYNEQFF.